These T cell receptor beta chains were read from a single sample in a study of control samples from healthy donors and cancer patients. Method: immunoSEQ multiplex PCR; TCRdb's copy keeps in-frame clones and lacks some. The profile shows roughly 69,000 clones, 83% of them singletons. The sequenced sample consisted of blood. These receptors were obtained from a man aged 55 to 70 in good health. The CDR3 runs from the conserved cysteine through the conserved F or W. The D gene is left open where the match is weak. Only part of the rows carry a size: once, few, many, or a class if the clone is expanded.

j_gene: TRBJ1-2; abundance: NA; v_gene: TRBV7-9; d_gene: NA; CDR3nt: TGTGCCAGCAGCCCAGGTCCCTATGGCTACACCTTC; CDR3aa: CASSPGPYGYTF
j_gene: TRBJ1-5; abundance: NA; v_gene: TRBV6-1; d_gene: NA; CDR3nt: TGTGCCAGCAGTGAGGGGAGTAGCAATCAGCCCCAGCATTTT; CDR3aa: CASSEGSSNQPQHF
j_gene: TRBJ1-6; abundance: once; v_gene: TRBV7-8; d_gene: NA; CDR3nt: TGTGCCAGCAGCTCTCCCACAGGGCAGGGAAATTCACCCCTCCACTTT; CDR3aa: CASSSPTGQGNSPLHF
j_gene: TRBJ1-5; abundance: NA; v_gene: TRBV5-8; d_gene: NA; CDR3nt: TGTGCCAGCAGCTTGGGTGGCAGTAGCAATCAGCCCCAGCATTTT; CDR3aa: CASSLGGSSNQPQHF
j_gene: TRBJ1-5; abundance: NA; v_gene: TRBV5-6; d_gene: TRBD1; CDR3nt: TGTGCCAGCAGCTTGGGGGGGACAGTTGGACAGCCCCAGCATTTT; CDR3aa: CASSLGGTVGQPQHF
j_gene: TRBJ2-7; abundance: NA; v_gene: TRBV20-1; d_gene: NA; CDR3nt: TGCAGTGGCCCCCCCTCCGAGCAGTACTTC; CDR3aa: CSGPPSEQYF
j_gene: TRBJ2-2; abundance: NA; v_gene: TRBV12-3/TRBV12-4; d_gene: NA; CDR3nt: TGTGCCAGCAGTTTGAACACCGGGGAGCTGTTTTTT; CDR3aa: CASSLNTGELFF
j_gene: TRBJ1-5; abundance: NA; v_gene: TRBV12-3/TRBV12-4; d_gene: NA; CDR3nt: TGTGCCAGCAGCGAAAGCAATCAGCCCCAGCATTTT; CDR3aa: CASSESNQPQHF
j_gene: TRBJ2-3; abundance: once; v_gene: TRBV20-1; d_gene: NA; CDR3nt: TGCAGTGCTAGTTGTCGACAGCTAACATGCACAGATACGCAGTATTTT; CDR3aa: CSASCRQLTCTDTQYF
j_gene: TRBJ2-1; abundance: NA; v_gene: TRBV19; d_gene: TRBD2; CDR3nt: TGTGCCAGTAGGCCTACTAGCGGGAGTTTCGATGAGCAGTTCTTC; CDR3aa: CASRPTSGSFDEQFF
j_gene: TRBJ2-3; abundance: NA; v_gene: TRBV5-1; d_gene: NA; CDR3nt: TGCGCCAGCAGCGCCGCCGGGGGCACAGATACGCAGTATTTT; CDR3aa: CASSAAGGTDTQYF
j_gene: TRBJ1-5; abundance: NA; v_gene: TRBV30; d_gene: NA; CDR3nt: TGTGCCTGGACCTTAGGGGGAGGCGATAGCAATCAGCCCCAGCATTTT; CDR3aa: CAWTLGGGDSNQPQHF
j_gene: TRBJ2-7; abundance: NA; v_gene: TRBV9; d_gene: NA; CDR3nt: TGTGCCAGCAGCATAGGCGCGGGACCCTACGAGCAGTACTTC; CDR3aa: CASSIGAGPYEQYF
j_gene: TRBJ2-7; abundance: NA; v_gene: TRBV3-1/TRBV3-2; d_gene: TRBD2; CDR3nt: TGTGCCACCCGAGCGGGAGGAAGCTCCTACGAGCAGTACTTC; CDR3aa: CATRAGGSSYEQYF
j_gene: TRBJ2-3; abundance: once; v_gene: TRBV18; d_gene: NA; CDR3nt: TGTGCCAGCTCACCACGGCTAGCTCCCACAGATACGCAGTATTTT; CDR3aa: CASSPRLAPTDTQYF
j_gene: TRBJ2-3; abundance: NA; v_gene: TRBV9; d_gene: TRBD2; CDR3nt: TGTGCCAGCAGCGTAGGGAGCGGGATGTTCACAGATACGCAGTATTTT; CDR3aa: CASSVGSGMFTDTQYF
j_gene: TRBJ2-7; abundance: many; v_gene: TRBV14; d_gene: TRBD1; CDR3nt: TGTGCCAGCAGCCAAGCAGGGGGATGGTACGAGCAGTACTTC; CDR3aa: CASSQAGGWYEQYF
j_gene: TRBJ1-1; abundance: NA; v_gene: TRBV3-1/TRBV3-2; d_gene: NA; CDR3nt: TGTGCCAGCAGCCAAATGGGGGAAGCTTTCTTT; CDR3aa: CASSQMGEAFF
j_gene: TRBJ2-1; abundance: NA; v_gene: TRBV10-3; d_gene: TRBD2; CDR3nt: TGTGCCTCCCAACTAGCGGGGGACTTTAATGAGCAGTTCTTC; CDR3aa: CASQLAGDFNEQFF
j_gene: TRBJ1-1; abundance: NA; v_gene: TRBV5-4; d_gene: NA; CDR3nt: TGTGCCAGCAGGCCGCTCCCAATGAACACTGAAGCTTTCTTT; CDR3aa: CASRPLPMNTEAFF
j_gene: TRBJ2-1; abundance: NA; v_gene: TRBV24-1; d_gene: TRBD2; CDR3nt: TGTGCCACCAGTGACCCAGGACTAGCGGGACTCAATGAGCAGTTCTTC; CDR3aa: CATSDPGLAGLNEQFF
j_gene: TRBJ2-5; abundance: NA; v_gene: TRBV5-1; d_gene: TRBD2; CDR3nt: TGCGCCAGCAGCGGGAGCGGGAGGGGGCAAGAGACCCAGTACTTC; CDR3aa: CASSGSGRGQETQYF
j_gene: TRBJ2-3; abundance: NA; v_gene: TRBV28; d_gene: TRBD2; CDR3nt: TGTGCCAGCAGTTTCCGGGGTCGGGAGGCCACAGATACGCAGTATTTT; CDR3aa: CASSFRGREATDTQYF
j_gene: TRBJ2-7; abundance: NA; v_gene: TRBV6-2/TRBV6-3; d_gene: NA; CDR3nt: TGTGCCAGCAGTTACTTGGATCTGAGCGGAGGGTACGAGCAGTACTTC; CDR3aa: CASSYLDLSGGYEQYF
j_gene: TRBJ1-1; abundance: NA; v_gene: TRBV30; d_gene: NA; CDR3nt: TGTGCCTGGGGACCGAGCACTGAAGCTTTCTTT; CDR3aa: CAWGPSTEAFF
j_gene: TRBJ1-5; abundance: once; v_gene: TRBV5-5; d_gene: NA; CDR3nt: TGTGCCAGCAGTCGAAGATGGGGGAATGGCAATCAGCCCCAGCATTTT; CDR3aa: CASSRRWGNGNQPQHF
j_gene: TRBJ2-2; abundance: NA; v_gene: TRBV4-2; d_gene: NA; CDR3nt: TGTGCCAGCAGCCAAGAGGCGAGGAACACCGGGGAGCTGTTTTTT; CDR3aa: CASSQEARNTGELFF
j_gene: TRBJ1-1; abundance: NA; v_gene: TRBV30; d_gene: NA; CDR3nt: TGTGCCTTGGGGGGACAGAACACTGAAGCTTTCTTT; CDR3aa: CALGGQNTEAFF
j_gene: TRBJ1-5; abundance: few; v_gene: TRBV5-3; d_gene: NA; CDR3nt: TGTGCCAGAAGCTTGGACGGACATAGCAATCAGCCCCAGCATTTT; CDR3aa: CARSLDGHSNQPQHF
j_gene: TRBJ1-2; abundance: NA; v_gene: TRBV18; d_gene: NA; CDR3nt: TGTGCCAGCTCACCACGTGACGGGAGTGACTATGGCTACACCTTC; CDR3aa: CASSPRDGSDYGYTF
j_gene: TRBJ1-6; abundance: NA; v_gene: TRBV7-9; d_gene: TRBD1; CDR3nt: TGTGCCAGCAGCCCCCTCGGACCGACAGGGATTAATTCACCCCTCCACTTT; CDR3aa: CASSPLGPTGINSPLHF
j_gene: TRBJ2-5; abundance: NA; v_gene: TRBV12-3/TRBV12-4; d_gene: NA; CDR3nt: TGTGCCAGCAGGGGGCAAGAGACCCAGTACTTC; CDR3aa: CASRGQETQYF
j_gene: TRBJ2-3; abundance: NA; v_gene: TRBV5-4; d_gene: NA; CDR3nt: TGTGCCAGCAGCTTGGGCTTAGCGGAAACAGATACGCAGTATTTT; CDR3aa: CASSLGLAETDTQYF
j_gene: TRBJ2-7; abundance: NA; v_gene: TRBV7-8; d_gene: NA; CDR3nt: TGTGCCAGCAGCTTAGTATCTAATTACGAGCAGTACTTC; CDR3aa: CASSLVSNYEQYF
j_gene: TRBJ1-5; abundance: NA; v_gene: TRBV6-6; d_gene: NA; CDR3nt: TGTGCCAGCAGTCCCCCAGGGGCGGCACAGTCAATTAATCAGCCCCAGCATTTT; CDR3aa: CASSPPGAAQSINQPQHF
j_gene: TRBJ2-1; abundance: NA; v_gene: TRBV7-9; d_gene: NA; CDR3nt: TGTGCCAGCAGCCCCCAGACGGTAGAGCAGTTCTTC; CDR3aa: CASSPQTVEQFF